This note documents a single TCR beta chain sequence. As yet, its antigen is unknown. These data belong to a study of OX40 agonist ivuxolimab in advanced cancers. Study context: Administration of intravenous ivuxolimab to patients occurred every 2 weeks at 0.01 to 10 mg/kg. The mean age was around 56 years, ranging from 23 to 79, with less than 90% of participants male. Points from the study as a whole: The antigen specificity of the peripheral T cells (those that were expanded) was not determined. Expanded clones belonging to CD8+ T cells outnumbered, on average, those of CD4+.

Per germline, CDR1 SGHAT and CDR2 FQNNGV. Trimming shortened V by 1 base and J by 8 bases, and 9 bases separated the two germline ends. The CDR3 is made up of 13 amino acids. The repertoire was sequenced with immunoSEQ multiplex PCR; TCRdb's copy has only in-frame clones and lacks some. The data contain some 45,000 clones, about 79% of them seen just once; the ten biggest clones take up over 6.5%. The receptor was isolated from an adult with an advanced solid tumor such as melanoma, head and neck, liver or kidney cancer. The sample consisted of CD4+ or CD8+ T cells sorted from blood, taken in a trial of the OX40 agonist ivuxolimab. This sequence joins TRBV11-2 and TRBJ2-1; D could derive from TRBD1 or TRBD2 (5 bases each). This CDR3 reads CASSLGGNHEQFF. For the CDR3, the DNA is TGTGCCAGCAGCTTAGGGGGGAATCATGAGCAGTTCTTC. Complete variable domain (other parts from reference TRBV11-2 and TRBJ2-1): EAGVAQSPRYKIIEKRQSVAFWCNPISGHATLYWYQQILGQGPKLLIQFQNNGVVDDSQLPKDRFSAERLKGVDSTLKIQPAKLEDSAVYLCASSLGGNHEQFFGPGTRLTVL.